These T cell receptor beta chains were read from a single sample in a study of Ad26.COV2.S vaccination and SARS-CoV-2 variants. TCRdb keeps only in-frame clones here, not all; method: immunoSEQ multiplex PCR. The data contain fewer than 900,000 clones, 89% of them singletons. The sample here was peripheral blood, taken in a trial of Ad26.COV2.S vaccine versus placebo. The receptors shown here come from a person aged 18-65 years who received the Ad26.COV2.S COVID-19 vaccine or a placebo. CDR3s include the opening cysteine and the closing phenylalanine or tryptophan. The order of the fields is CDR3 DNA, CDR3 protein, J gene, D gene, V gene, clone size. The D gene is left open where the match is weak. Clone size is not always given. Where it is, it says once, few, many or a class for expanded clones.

CDR3nt: TGTGCCAGCAGTCTAAGTTTTTCCGGGGAGCTGTTTTTT; CDR3aa: CASSLSFSGELFF; j_gene: TRBJ2-2; d_gene: -; v_gene: TRBV7-2; abundance: -
CDR3nt: TGTGCCATGTCGGGACTAGCTAACACCGGGGAGCTGTTTTTT; CDR3aa: CAMSGLANTGELFF; j_gene: TRBJ2-2; d_gene: TRBD2; v_gene: TRBV10-3; abundance: -
CDR3nt: TGCAGCGCCGAGCAGTCCTACGAGCAGTACTTC; CDR3aa: CSAEQSYEQYF; j_gene: TRBJ2-7; d_gene: -; v_gene: TRBV29-1; abundance: -
CDR3nt: TGTGCCAGCAGCCAAGTACTTTCGGGGGCTCCCTCCTACGAGCAGTACTTC; CDR3aa: CASSQVLSGAPSYEQYF; j_gene: TRBJ2-7; d_gene: -; v_gene: TRBV14; abundance: -
CDR3nt: TGCGCCAGCAGCCCATGGGGGAACACTGAAGCTTTCTTT; CDR3aa: CASSPWGNTEAFF; j_gene: TRBJ1-1; d_gene: -; v_gene: TRBV5-1; abundance: -
CDR3nt: TGCGCCAGCAGCTTGGAAGGTCTCTCTGGAAACACCATATATTTT; CDR3aa: CASSLEGLSGNTIYF; j_gene: TRBJ1-3; d_gene: -; v_gene: TRBV5-1; abundance: -
CDR3nt: TGTGCCAGCAGCTTAGGCTGGGGCGGGGGTTCGGGCACAGATACGCAGTATTTT; CDR3aa: CASSLGWGGGSGTDTQYF; j_gene: TRBJ2-3; d_gene: TRBD2; v_gene: TRBV7-9; abundance: once
CDR3nt: TGTGCCAGCAGCTTAGTCAGCGGGGGGTACACCGGGGAGCTGTTTTTT; CDR3aa: CASSLVSGGYTGELFF; j_gene: TRBJ2-2; d_gene: TRBD2; v_gene: TRBV7-6; abundance: -
CDR3nt: TGTGCCAGCACCCAGGGGGCGTACTTCGGCACAGATACGCAGTATTTT; CDR3aa: CASTQGAYFGTDTQYF; j_gene: TRBJ2-3; d_gene: TRBD1; v_gene: TRBV5-8; abundance: -
CDR3nt: TGTGCCAGCAGGCAAAACCCCCAACTGCGTTACAGCACAGATACGCAGTATTTT; CDR3aa: CASRQNPQLRYSTDTQYF; j_gene: TRBJ2-3; d_gene: -; v_gene: TRBV14; abundance: -
CDR3nt: TGTGCCAGCAGCTCCCACTACAACAGGGTTGTCGGGGAGCTGTTTTTT; CDR3aa: CASSSHYNRVVGELFF; j_gene: TRBJ2-2; d_gene: -; v_gene: TRBV7-2; abundance: -
CDR3nt: TGTGCCAGCAGTGGTACCGGGGTCGTATGGACTGGAAACACCATATATTTT; CDR3aa: CASSGTGVVWTGNTIYF; j_gene: TRBJ1-3; d_gene: -; v_gene: TRBV6-1; abundance: -
CDR3nt: TGTGCCACCTTGTCACGGGACAGGGGCAGCTCTGGGGCCAACGTCCTGACTTTC; CDR3aa: CATLSRDRGSSGANVLTF; j_gene: TRBJ2-6; d_gene: TRBD1; v_gene: TRBV27; abundance: few
CDR3nt: TGCGCCAGCAGACCGGCGGGACAGGGTCGTTGTGGGACTGAAGCTTTCTTT; CDR3aa: CASRPAGQGRCGTEAFF; j_gene: TRBJ1-1; d_gene: TRBD1; v_gene: TRBV4-1; abundance: once
CDR3nt: TGTGCCAGCAGCTCAACGGACCGGGCCTTGGGGTCCTACAATGAGCAGTTCTTC; CDR3aa: CASSSTDRALGSYNEQFF; j_gene: TRBJ2-1; d_gene: -; v_gene: TRBV7-8; abundance: few
CDR3nt: TGCGCCAGCAGTGATGAGGGGGCCTACGAGCAGTACTTC; CDR3aa: CASSDEGAYEQYF; j_gene: TRBJ2-7; d_gene: -; v_gene: TRBV10-2; abundance: -
CDR3nt: TGCAGTGCTAGTCGGACTAGCGGGAGCAATGAGCAGTTCTTC; CDR3aa: CSASRTSGSNEQFF; j_gene: TRBJ2-1; d_gene: TRBD2; v_gene: TRBV20-1; abundance: -
CDR3nt: TGTGCCAGTAGAAACGGGGCGCTTACCTCCTACGAGCAGTACTTC; CDR3aa: CASRNGALTSYEQYF; j_gene: TRBJ2-7; d_gene: -; v_gene: TRBV19; abundance: -
CDR3nt: TGTGCCTGGAGTTCCAGTGGTAGCACAGATACGCAGTATTTT; CDR3aa: CAWSSSGSTDTQYF; j_gene: TRBJ2-3; d_gene: -; v_gene: TRBV30; abundance: -
CDR3nt: TGCGCCAGCAGCTTGTCAGGGTATGATCAGCCCCAGCATTTT; CDR3aa: CASSLSGYDQPQHF; j_gene: TRBJ1-5; d_gene: -; v_gene: TRBV5-1; abundance: -
CDR3nt: TGTGCCAGCAGCTTAGCACATCAAGAGACCCAGTACTTC; CDR3aa: CASSLAHQETQYF; j_gene: TRBJ2-5; d_gene: -; v_gene: TRBV7-6; abundance: -
CDR3nt: TGTGCCAGCAGCTTGACTTTACGGGACCGCACAGATACGCAGTATTTT; CDR3aa: CASSLTLRDRTDTQYF; j_gene: TRBJ2-3; d_gene: -; v_gene: TRBV5-5; abundance: once
CDR3nt: TGTGCCAGCAGCCAGGGACAGGGGAGCCCCGCCGGGGAGCTGTTTTTT; CDR3aa: CASSQGQGSPAGELFF; j_gene: TRBJ2-2; d_gene: TRBD1; v_gene: TRBV7-9; abundance: -
CDR3nt: TGTGCCAGTAGTAGGCTCGCAGCAGGGGGCGCCGGGGCCAACGTCCTGACTTTC; CDR3aa: CASSRLAAGGAGANVLTF; j_gene: TRBJ2-6; d_gene: TRBD1; v_gene: TRBV19; abundance: once
CDR3nt: TGTGCCAGCAGCTTACAGACAGGGGGAACGGATGAGCAGTTCTTC; CDR3aa: CASSLQTGGTDEQFF; j_gene: TRBJ2-1; d_gene: TRBD1; v_gene: TRBV7-6; abundance: -
CDR3nt: TGTGCCAGCAGCTTCGACAGAACTAATGAAAAACTGTTTTTT; CDR3aa: CASSFDRTNEKLFF; j_gene: TRBJ1-4; d_gene: -; v_gene: TRBV7-9; abundance: -
CDR3nt: TGTGCCAGCAGCTTGGAAATAGCGGGGGTTTCCTCCTACGAGCAGTACTTC; CDR3aa: CASSLEIAGVSSYEQYF; j_gene: TRBJ2-7; d_gene: TRBD2; v_gene: TRBV5-6; abundance: -
CDR3nt: TGTGCCACCAGTCCGGTAAGGGACGCAACTAATGAAAAACTGTTTTTT; CDR3aa: CATSPVRDATNEKLFF; j_gene: TRBJ1-4; d_gene: -; v_gene: TRBV15; abundance: -
CDR3nt: TGTGCCAGCAGCTTGGTTCCCCGACAGGACTCTAACTATGGCTACACCTTC; CDR3aa: CASSLVPRQDSNYGYTF; j_gene: TRBJ1-2; d_gene: -; v_gene: TRBV5-5; abundance: once
CDR3nt: TGCGCCAGCGGGTCTAGCTCCTACAATGAGCAGTTCTTC; CDR3aa: CASGSSSYNEQFF; j_gene: TRBJ2-1; d_gene: -; v_gene: TRBV5-1; abundance: -
CDR3nt: TGTGCCAGCAGCCCCTGGACTAGCGGGGTTTACGAGCAGTACTTC; CDR3aa: CASSPWTSGVYEQYF; j_gene: TRBJ2-7; d_gene: TRBD2; v_gene: TRBV11-1; abundance: -
CDR3nt: TGCGCCAGCAGTGCCACCGGACAGGGGGCGTCAGAAGCTTTCTTT; CDR3aa: CASSATGQGASEAFF; j_gene: TRBJ1-1; d_gene: TRBD1; v_gene: TRBV10-1; abundance: -
CDR3nt: TGTGCCATCAGTGAGGGGGACAGGGTTACCGGGGAGCTGTTTTTT; CDR3aa: CAISEGDRVTGELFF; j_gene: TRBJ2-2; d_gene: TRBD1; v_gene: TRBV10-3; abundance: -
CDR3nt: TGCGCCAGCAGCTTGGTTAGGGGCTACGAGCAGTACTTC; CDR3aa: CASSLVRGYEQYF; j_gene: TRBJ2-7; d_gene: -; v_gene: TRBV5-1; abundance: -
CDR3nt: TGTGCCAGCAGCACGAGCGGGGAAAAACTGTTTTTT; CDR3aa: CASSTSGEKLFF; j_gene: TRBJ1-4; d_gene: -; v_gene: TRBV5-4; abundance: -
CDR3nt: TGTGCCAGCAGCCACAACCCGGGACAGGGGAACACTGAAGCTTTCTTT; CDR3aa: CASSHNPGQGNTEAFF; j_gene: TRBJ1-1; d_gene: TRBD1; v_gene: TRBV11-2; abundance: -
CDR3nt: TGTGCCAGCAGGCCCTTCGGGCTAGCGGGGGCCACAGATACGCAGTATTTT; CDR3aa: CASRPFGLAGATDTQYF; j_gene: TRBJ2-3; d_gene: TRBD2; v_gene: TRBV13; abundance: -
CDR3nt: TGTGCCTGGAATCTTCAGGGCACTAATGAAAAACTGTTTTTT; CDR3aa: CAWNLQGTNEKLFF; j_gene: TRBJ1-4; d_gene: -; v_gene: TRBV30; abundance: -
CDR3nt: TGTGCCAGCAGCCGGGGACAGGGCTACGAGCAGTACTTC; CDR3aa: CASSRGQGYEQYF; j_gene: TRBJ2-7; d_gene: TRBD1; v_gene: TRBV11-1; abundance: -
CDR3nt: TGTGCCTGTGACAGCACCGGGGAGCTGTTTTTT; CDR3aa: CACDSTGELFF; j_gene: TRBJ2-2; d_gene: -; v_gene: TRBV30; abundance: -
CDR3nt: TGTGCCAGCAGCTACCGGGATAACTACAATGAGCAGTTCTTC; CDR3aa: CASSYRDNYNEQFF; j_gene: TRBJ2-1; d_gene: -; v_gene: TRBV3-1/TRBV3-2; abundance: -
CDR3nt: TGTGCCAGCACCAGGACAGGGATAACCGGGGAGCTGTTTTTT; CDR3aa: CASTRTGITGELFF; j_gene: TRBJ2-2; d_gene: TRBD1; v_gene: TRBV7-9; abundance: -
CDR3nt: TGTGCCAGCAGCCCCTGGACAGGGACTGAAAAACTGTTTTTT; CDR3aa: CASSPWTGTEKLFF; j_gene: TRBJ1-4; d_gene: TRBD1; v_gene: TRBV6-6; abundance: -
CDR3nt: TGTGCCATCAGTGTCCGGGGGGGGACAGGGACGTACGAGCAGTACTTC; CDR3aa: CAISVRGGTGTYEQYF; j_gene: TRBJ2-7; d_gene: -; v_gene: TRBV10-3; abundance: -
CDR3nt: TGTGCCAGCAGTTTATCGGGCCCTGGAAACACCATATATTTT; CDR3aa: CASSLSGPGNTIYF; j_gene: TRBJ1-3; d_gene: -; v_gene: TRBV27; abundance: -
CDR3nt: TGTGCCAGCAGCTGGGGGGCTAGCCAAGAGACCCAGTACTTC; CDR3aa: CASSWGASQETQYF; j_gene: TRBJ2-5; d_gene: -; v_gene: TRBV7-8; abundance: once
CDR3nt: TGTGCCTGGGCGATCCTGACAGGGGCCTTAGGGGAAAAACTGTTTTTT; CDR3aa: CAWAILTGALGEKLFF; j_gene: TRBJ1-4; d_gene: TRBD1; v_gene: TRBV30; abundance: -
CDR3nt: TGCGCCAGCAGCTTGGGAGCGGGAGGGCCGGCAGATACGCAGTATTTT; CDR3aa: CASSLGAGGPADTQYF; j_gene: TRBJ2-3; d_gene: TRBD2; v_gene: TRBV5-1; abundance: -